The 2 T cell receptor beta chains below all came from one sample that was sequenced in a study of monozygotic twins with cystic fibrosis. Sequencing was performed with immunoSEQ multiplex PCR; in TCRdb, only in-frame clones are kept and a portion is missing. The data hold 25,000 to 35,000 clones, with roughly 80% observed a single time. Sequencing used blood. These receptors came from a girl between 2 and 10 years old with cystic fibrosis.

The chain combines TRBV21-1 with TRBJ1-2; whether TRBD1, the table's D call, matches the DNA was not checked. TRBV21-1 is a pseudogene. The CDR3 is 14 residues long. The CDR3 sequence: CASSKGTGALGYTF. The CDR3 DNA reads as TGTGCCAGCAGCAAAGGGACAGGGGCTCTTGGCTACACCTTC.

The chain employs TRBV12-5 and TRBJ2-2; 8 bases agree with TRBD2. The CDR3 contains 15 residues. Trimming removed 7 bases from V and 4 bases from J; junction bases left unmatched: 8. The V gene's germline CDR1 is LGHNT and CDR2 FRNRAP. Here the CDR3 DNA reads TGTGCTAGTGTTCTAGGACTAGCCGGCACCGGGGAGCTGTTTTTT. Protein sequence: CASVLGLAGTGELFF.